Reported below is one TCR beta chain. Its antigen is not known. The junction shows a germline mismatch at one end, possibly a read error. The sample is drawn from a study of blood T cells in healthy people across ages. Study outcomes and limitations: Nothing was known about donor CMV status, and this possibly confounded expanded clonotype changes. Age brought a roughly linear fall in TCR beta diversity measured per million T cells.

Each donor gave 9.5 to 10 milliliters of peripheral blood. There are 12 residues in the CDR3. Germline CDR1 and CDR2: MNHEY and SVGEGT. The second PCR ran about 6 to 11 cycles with a sample-barcoded 5' primer and J-beta primers. Each cDNA molecule was tagged by a template-switch adaptor with 12 random nucleotides. TCRdb reprocessed the 5' RACE reads via MiXCR and lists one record per CDR3 protein. The sample consists of roughly 800,000 distinct CDR3 sequences, 20% to 30% of them appearing once. The data were also submitted as part of a second study, on T cells of mothers and their children.

V gene TRBV6-2 or TRBV6-3 combines with J gene TRBJ1-1; D call uncertain. Sample: blood. This TCR derives from a boy aged 5-17 years in good health. CDR3 sequence reads: CACSLMNTEAFF. The CDR3 coding sequence is TGTGCCTGCAGTCTCATGAACACTGAAGCTTTCTTT.